These 10 T cell receptor beta chains share one sample of origin, sequenced in a study of human T cells and chemical hapten exposure. TCRdb redid the calling of the RACE reads with MiXCR, one entry per CDR3 protein. The sample contains approximately 340,000 distinct CDR3 sequences, roughly 6.9% of which appear only once. Specified time point: patch test 1, 2 weeks after DPC sensitization. Treatment given: therapeutic diphenylcyclopropenone sensitization with weekly scalp DPC. Sequences were derived from whole blood, sampled in connection with sensitization to the hapten diphenylcyclopropenone (DPC). The source is a young woman with alopecia areata. Some clones in this sample may be carry-over from other donors' samples.

The chain couples TRBV27 to TRBJ1-2; 10 positions agree with TRBD1. In germline, CDR1 is MNHEY, CDR2 SMNVEV (reference sequence). The J segment lost 0 bases and the V segment lost 5 bases, leaving 9 bases of the junction unmatched. The CDR3 spans 17 residues. DNA for the CDR3: TGTGCCAGCAGTACCGGGACAGGGGTATCCACTAACTATGGCTACACCTTC. This translates into CASSTGTGVSTNYGYTF.

A few counts support this clonotype. The rearrangement joins TRBV6-2 or TRBV6-3 to TRBJ2-5, with D perhaps matching TRBD1 (5 bases). Looked up from germline, CDR1 is MNHEY and CDR2 is SVGEGT. CDR3 length: 18 amino acids. The germline V and J ends were trimmed by 0 bases and 0 bases, with 17 bases remaining between them. CDR3 DNA sequence: TGTGCCAGCAGTTACTCTGTGGGGCGACCCGCTGACCAAGAGACCCAGTACTTC. Protein: CASSYSVGRPADQETQYF.

The CDR3 nucleotides are TGTGCCAGCGAACAACGGGCCCCAGAGGAAGCTTTCTTT. Amino acid sequence: CASEQRAPEEAFF. This chain links TRBV6-2 or TRBV6-3 with TRBJ1-1; no clear D gene. The CDR3 is 13 amino acids. Germline values: CDR1 MNHEY, CDR2 SVGEGT. Trimming took 8 bases from V and 8 from J, leaving 18 bases between them.

To note about this clonotype: A much larger clone sits a single nucleotide away, making a read error possible. V usage is TRBV6-2 or TRBV6-3 and J usage is TRBJ2-2; D gene uncertain. CDR3 size: 13 residues. Per germline, CDR1 MNHEY and CDR2 SVGEGT. In nucleotides, the CDR3 is TGTGCCGGCAGACCCTCGAACACCGGGGAGCTGTTTTTT. As protein: CAGRPSNTGELFF.

The gene calls are TRBV9 and TRBJ1-1; D is undetermined. Germline values: CDR1 SGDLS, CDR2 YYNGEE. Trimming shortened V by 0 bases and J by 6 bases, and 15 bases separated the two germline ends. CDR3 size: 15 residues. Written as DNA, the CDR3 is TGTGCCAGCAGCGTAGCGGCCCTGGGGAGCTCTGAAGCTTTCTTT. This encodes CASSVAALGSSEAFF.

V is TRBV3-1 and J is TRBJ2-5; 12 nucleotides agree with TRBD2. This CDR3 contains 17 residues. Germline assignment: CDR1 LGHDT and CDR2 YNNKEL (reference sequence). The V and J ends lost 1 base and 5 bases, in that order; junction bases with no gene match: 8. Here the CDR3 reads CASSQAPSGGAGETQYF. CDR3 in DNA: TGTGCCAGCAGCCAAGCCCCTAGCGGGGGGGCCGGGGAGACCCAGTACTTC.

V usage is TRBV6-2 or TRBV6-3 and J usage is TRBJ2-3; 9 nucleotides agree with TRBD2. CDR1 and CDR2 (germline): MNHEY, SVGEGT. This CDR3 spans 16 amino acids. The V and J ends lost 5 bases and 1 base, in that order; junction bases with no gene match: 7. CDR3 loop: CASSTLAGYRTDTQYF. As DNA, the CDR3 is TGTGCCAGCAGTACCCTAGCGGGGTACCGCACAGATACGCAGTATTTT.

The chain uses TRBV10-2 and TRBJ1-2, with 8 bases identical to TRBD1. V lost 3 bases and J lost 8; bases outside the gene matches: 8. The V gene's germline CDR1 is WSHSY and CDR2 SAAADI. The length of the CDR3 is 14 residues. DNA of the CDR3: TGCGCCAGCAGTGAATCAGGGGGCCCACTGGGCTACACCTTC. It yields the protein CASSESGGPLGYTF.

In its sample, this clonotype was seen many times. The chain combines TRBV5-1 with TRBJ2-3; a possible D gene is TRBD2 (6 bases). Germline values: CDR1 SGHRS, CDR2 YFSETQ. CDR3 size: 12 residues. The V and J ends lost 4 bases and 6 bases respectively, with 9 bases between them. In DNA form, the CDR3 reads TGCGCCAGCAGCCTGGGACTGGATACGCAGTATTTT. Protein: CASSLGLDTQYF.

This clonotype has a handful of counts. The V gene is TRBV12-3 or TRBV12-4, the J gene TRBJ2-7, with 7 positions matching TRBD2. The CDR3 is made up of 14 amino acids. After removal of 6 bases from V and 1 base from J, the junction contained 6 bases not matched to a gene. The DNA for the CDR3 is TGTGCCAGCAGGCCCCGGGAGGAGTCCTACGAGCAGTACTTC. Translating it yields CASRPREESYEQYF.